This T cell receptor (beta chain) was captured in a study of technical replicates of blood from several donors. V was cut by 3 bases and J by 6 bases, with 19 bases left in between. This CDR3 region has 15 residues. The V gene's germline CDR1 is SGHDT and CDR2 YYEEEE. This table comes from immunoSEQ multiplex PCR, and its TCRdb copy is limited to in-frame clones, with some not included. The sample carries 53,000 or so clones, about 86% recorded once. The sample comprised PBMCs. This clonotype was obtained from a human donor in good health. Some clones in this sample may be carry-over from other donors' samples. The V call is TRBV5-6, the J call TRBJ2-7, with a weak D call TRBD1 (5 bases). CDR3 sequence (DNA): TGTGCCAGCAGCTCGTACCTAGGGGCAAAGTTCGAGCAGTACTTC. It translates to CASSSYLGAKFEQYF.